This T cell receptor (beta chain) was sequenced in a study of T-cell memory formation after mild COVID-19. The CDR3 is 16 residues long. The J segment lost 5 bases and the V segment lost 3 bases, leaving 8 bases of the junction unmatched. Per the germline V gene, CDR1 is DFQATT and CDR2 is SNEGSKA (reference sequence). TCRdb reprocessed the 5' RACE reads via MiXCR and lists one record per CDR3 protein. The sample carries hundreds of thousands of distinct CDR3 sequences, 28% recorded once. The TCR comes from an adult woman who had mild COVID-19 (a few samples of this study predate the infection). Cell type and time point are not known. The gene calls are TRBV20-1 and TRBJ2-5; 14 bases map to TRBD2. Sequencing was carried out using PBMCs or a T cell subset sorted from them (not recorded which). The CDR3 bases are TGCAGTGCTAGTCCGGGACTAGCGGGAGTCTTTGAGACCCAGTACTTC. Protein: CSASPGLAGVFETQYF.